This entry concerns a single T cell receptor beta chain. Its antigen is undetermined. These data belong to a study of CD4 T cells in relation to SARS-CoV-2 and coronaviruses. With V trimmed by 3 bases and J by 4 bases, 6 bases remained unmatched. The CDR3 totals 16 residues. The germline V gene encodes CDR1 LNHDA and CDR2 SQIVND (reference sequence). Naive and memory CD4+ T cell DNA was deep-sequenced without culture. Only in-frame clones appear in the TCRdb table, and some are missing; sequencing was by immunoSEQ multiplex PCR. The sample holds roughly 60,000 clones, approximately 94% seen once. General study findings and limits: Samples before the pandemic and after infection were not matched within any donor. In roughly 60% of donors, memory CD4+ clonotypes crossrecognized SARS-CoV-2 and at least one common cold coronavirus spike. The cross-reactivity analysis covered only spike protein, not other viral proteins.

Before the COVID-19 pandemic, during about 2010-2019, CD4+ T cells were taken from unexposed donors. This rearrangement joins TRBV19 to TRBJ1-4; 9 bases map to TRBD1. The sequencing input was naive CD4+ T cells from PBMCs. Regarding subset: naive CD4+ T cells isolated by negative enrichment. The sequence came from a human donor in good health. Here the CDR3 reads CASSIAGTGINEKLFF. Written as DNA, the CDR3 is TGTGCCAGTAGTATCGCGGGGACAGGGATTAATGAAAAACTGTTTTTT.